Sequencing of this T cell receptor beta chain was carried out in a study of shared clonotypes between healthy human individuals. The investigators split CD4+ cells into a CD45RA+ naive subset and a CD45RA-negative memory subset. Libraries were prepared by immunoSEQ multiplex PCR; TCRdb keeps only in-frame clonotypes and omits some of them. The sample carries about 1 million clones, around 74% recorded once. The CDR3 length is 11 residues. Between the trimmed V and J ends, which lost 2 bases and 8 bases, there was a span of 6 bases. In germline, CDR1 is SGHAT, CDR2 FQNNGV. The source of this sequence is a man aged 18 to 30 in good health. The chain carries TRBV11-2 and TRBJ1-2, with D perhaps matching TRBD1 (5 bases). The material sequenced was memory CD4+ T cells sorted from blood. As to subset: CD45RA-negative fraction. CDR3 sequence reads: CASSLRTGYTF. The CDR3 DNA follows: TGTGCCAGCAGCTTACGGACAGGCTACACCTTC.